Each of the 10 T cell receptor beta chains below was sequenced from the same sample in a study of Tregs in tolerant kidney transplant recipients. Sequencing was performed with immunoSEQ multiplex PCR; in TCRdb, only in-frame clones are kept and a portion is missing. This table holds fewer than 40,000 clones. Sample: CD8+ T cells from blood, taken before the transplant. The receptors were sampled from a human donor who received a combined kidney and bone marrow transplant.

CDR3 protein: CASSDPRAAPGDTQYF. The CDR3 DNA, read in part, is TGTGCCAGCAGTGACCCCCGGGCGGCCCCGGGGGATACG. This chain uses TRBV2 with TRBJ2-3, with a possible D match to TRBD2 (5 bases). The CDR3 end falls 3 residues outside the read, so it is completed with the germline J gene. The CDR3 extends over 16 amino acids. V shed 3 bases and J shed 6 bases, with 19 bases lying between them. Germline values: CDR1 SNHLY, CDR2 FYNNEI.

With regard to this clone: Read data end 3 residues before the CDR3 end; the end is taken from the germline J gene. The V call is TRBV30, the J call TRBJ2-4; weak D call: TRBD2 (5 bases). CDR1 is GTSNPN, CDR2 SVGIG, per germline (reference sequence). The CDR3 consists of 15 residues. The ends were cut back, 3 bases at V and 3 bases at J, with 15 bases in the middle. The covered CDR3 bases are TGTGCCTGGAGCGTTTACAGCGGCGGCAAAAACATT. Translation gives CAWSVYSGGKNI. The whole CDR3 sequence reads CAWSVYSGGKNIQYF.

As concerns this clone: Coverage ceases 3 residues before the CDR3 finishes, and the germline J gene fills in the end. The chain carries TRBV29-1 and TRBJ2-2, with D possibly TRBD1 on 5 matching bases. CDR3 size: 13 residues. From germline, CDR1 is SQVTM and CDR2 ANQGSEA. The V end was cut by 4 bases, the J end by 3 bases, with 9 bases between. CDR3 amino acids: CSVARADTGELFF. CDR3 DNA (partial): TGCAGCGTTGCCAGGGCCGACACCGGGGAG.

Comments on this clone: Read data end 3 residues before the CDR3 end; the end is taken from the germline J gene. This chain connects TRBV19 to TRBJ1-1, with a possible D match to TRBD1 (6 bases). This CDR3 region has 14 residues. Germline CDR1 reads LNHDA; CDR2 reads SQIVND (reference sequence). V lost 11 bases, J lost 4 bases, and 20 bases lay in between. The DNA read from the CDR3 is TGTGCCCCCTCCCTGGGGGCGGGAGCCACTGAA. Its translation is CAPSLGAGATE. The whole CDR3 sequence is CAPSLGAGATEAFF.

Comments on this clone: The CDR3 is cut off 3 residues early in the read; its end comes from the germline J gene. The chain couples TRBV7-2 to TRBJ1-4, with a tentative D call TRBD1 (5 bases). The CDR3 extends over 14 amino acids. V gave up 5 bases and J gave up 4 bases, with 11 bases separating them. Germline CDR1 SGHTA, CDR2 FQGNSA. The part of the CDR3 DNA that was read is TGTGCCAGCAGCCATCCGGGGGTTAATGAAAAA. Residues: CASSHPGVNEK. The complete CDR3 sequence is CASSHPGVNEKLFF.

A remark on this clone: The read ends 3 residues before the CDR3 terminus; that terminus is restored from the germline J gene. This chain uses TRBV7-6 with TRBJ2-1; TRBD2 is a possible D gene (7 bases). V lost 7 bases and J lost 2, with 12 bases in between. The V gene's germline CDR1 is SGHVS and CDR2 FNYEAQ. CDR3 size: 14 residues. CDR3 amino acids: CASTRGATYNEQFF. CDR3 DNA, as far as it was read: TGTGCCAGCACCCGGGGGGCAACCTACAATGAG.

As for this clone: The read finishes 3 residues shy of the CDR3 end, and the germline J gene is used to complete it. The V and J genes are TRBV6-2 or TRBV6-3 and TRBJ1-1; TRBD1 matches 8 bases. This CDR3 spans 16 amino acids. From germline, CDR1 is MNHEY and CDR2 SVGEGT. V was pared by 4 bases and J by 1 base, with 8 bases of the junction left unmatched. The CDR3: CASSFHFGTGNTEAFF. The CDR3 DNA, read in part, is TGTGCCAGCAGTTTTCACTTTGGGACAGGGAACACTGAA.

A word on this clone: The sequence runs out 3 residues before the end of the CDR3; the remainder is reconstructed from the germline J gene. This chain uses TRBV18 with TRBJ1-1, with 7 bases fitting TRBD1. With V trimmed by 3 bases and J by 1 base, 5 bases remained unmatched. The V gene's germline CDR1 is KGHSH and CDR2 LQKENI. This CDR3 has 15 amino acids. CDR3 DNA (partial): TGTGCCAGCTCACCCCGGACAGGCCCGAACACTGAA. Its protein product is CASSPRTGPNTE. The whole CDR3 protein is CASSPRTGPNTEAFF. Full variable domain (outside the CDR3, taken from reference TRBV18 and TRBJ1-1): NAGVMQNPRHLVRRRGQEARLRCSPMKGHSHVYWYRQLPEEGLKFMVYLQKENIIDESGMPKERFSAEFPKEGPSILRIQQVVRGDSAAYFCASSPRTGPNTEAFFGQGTRLTVV.

As concerns this clone: Read coverage stops 3 residues before the CDR3 terminus; the germline J gene supplies the remainder. The genes are TRBV19 and TRBJ2-7; D possibly corresponds to TRBD2 (6 bases). CDR1 and CDR2 from the germline V gene are LNHDA and SQIVND (reference sequence). The V end lost 6 bases, the J end lost 2 bases, and 11 bases lay between the germline ends. The CDR3 consists of 13 residues. The CDR3 DNA, read in part, is TGTGCCAGTAGCATGGGACTTCCCTACGAG. Amino acid sequence: CASSMGLPYE. The complete CDR3 reads CASSMGLPYEQYF.

Comment on this clone: The sequence runs out 3 residues before the end of the CDR3; the remainder is reconstructed from the germline J gene. This chain uses TRBV6-1 with TRBJ1-1; tentatively, D is TRBD1 (5 bases). This CDR3 is 14 amino acids long. CDR1 is MNHNS and CDR2 is SASEGT in the germline V gene. Trimming removed 2 bases from V and 0 bases from J, with 7 bases in between. This CDR3 is CASSERQLNTEAFF. Partial CDR3 DNA: TGTGCCAGCAGTGAACGACAGTTGAACACTGAA.